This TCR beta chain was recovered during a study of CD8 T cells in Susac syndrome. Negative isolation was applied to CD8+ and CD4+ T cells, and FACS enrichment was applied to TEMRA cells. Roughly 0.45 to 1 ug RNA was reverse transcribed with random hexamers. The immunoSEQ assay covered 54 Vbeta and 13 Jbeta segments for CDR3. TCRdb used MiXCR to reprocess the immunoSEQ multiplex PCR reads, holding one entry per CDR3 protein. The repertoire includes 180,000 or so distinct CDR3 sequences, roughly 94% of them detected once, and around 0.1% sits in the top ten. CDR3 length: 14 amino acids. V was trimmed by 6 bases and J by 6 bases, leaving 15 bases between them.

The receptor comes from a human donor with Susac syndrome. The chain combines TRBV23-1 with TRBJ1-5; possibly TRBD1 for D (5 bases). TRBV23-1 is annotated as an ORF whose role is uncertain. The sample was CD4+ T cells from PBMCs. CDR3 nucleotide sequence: TGCGCCAGCAGGAGGGACCGCCCGGGTCAGCCCCAGCATTTT. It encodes CASRRDRPGQPQHF.